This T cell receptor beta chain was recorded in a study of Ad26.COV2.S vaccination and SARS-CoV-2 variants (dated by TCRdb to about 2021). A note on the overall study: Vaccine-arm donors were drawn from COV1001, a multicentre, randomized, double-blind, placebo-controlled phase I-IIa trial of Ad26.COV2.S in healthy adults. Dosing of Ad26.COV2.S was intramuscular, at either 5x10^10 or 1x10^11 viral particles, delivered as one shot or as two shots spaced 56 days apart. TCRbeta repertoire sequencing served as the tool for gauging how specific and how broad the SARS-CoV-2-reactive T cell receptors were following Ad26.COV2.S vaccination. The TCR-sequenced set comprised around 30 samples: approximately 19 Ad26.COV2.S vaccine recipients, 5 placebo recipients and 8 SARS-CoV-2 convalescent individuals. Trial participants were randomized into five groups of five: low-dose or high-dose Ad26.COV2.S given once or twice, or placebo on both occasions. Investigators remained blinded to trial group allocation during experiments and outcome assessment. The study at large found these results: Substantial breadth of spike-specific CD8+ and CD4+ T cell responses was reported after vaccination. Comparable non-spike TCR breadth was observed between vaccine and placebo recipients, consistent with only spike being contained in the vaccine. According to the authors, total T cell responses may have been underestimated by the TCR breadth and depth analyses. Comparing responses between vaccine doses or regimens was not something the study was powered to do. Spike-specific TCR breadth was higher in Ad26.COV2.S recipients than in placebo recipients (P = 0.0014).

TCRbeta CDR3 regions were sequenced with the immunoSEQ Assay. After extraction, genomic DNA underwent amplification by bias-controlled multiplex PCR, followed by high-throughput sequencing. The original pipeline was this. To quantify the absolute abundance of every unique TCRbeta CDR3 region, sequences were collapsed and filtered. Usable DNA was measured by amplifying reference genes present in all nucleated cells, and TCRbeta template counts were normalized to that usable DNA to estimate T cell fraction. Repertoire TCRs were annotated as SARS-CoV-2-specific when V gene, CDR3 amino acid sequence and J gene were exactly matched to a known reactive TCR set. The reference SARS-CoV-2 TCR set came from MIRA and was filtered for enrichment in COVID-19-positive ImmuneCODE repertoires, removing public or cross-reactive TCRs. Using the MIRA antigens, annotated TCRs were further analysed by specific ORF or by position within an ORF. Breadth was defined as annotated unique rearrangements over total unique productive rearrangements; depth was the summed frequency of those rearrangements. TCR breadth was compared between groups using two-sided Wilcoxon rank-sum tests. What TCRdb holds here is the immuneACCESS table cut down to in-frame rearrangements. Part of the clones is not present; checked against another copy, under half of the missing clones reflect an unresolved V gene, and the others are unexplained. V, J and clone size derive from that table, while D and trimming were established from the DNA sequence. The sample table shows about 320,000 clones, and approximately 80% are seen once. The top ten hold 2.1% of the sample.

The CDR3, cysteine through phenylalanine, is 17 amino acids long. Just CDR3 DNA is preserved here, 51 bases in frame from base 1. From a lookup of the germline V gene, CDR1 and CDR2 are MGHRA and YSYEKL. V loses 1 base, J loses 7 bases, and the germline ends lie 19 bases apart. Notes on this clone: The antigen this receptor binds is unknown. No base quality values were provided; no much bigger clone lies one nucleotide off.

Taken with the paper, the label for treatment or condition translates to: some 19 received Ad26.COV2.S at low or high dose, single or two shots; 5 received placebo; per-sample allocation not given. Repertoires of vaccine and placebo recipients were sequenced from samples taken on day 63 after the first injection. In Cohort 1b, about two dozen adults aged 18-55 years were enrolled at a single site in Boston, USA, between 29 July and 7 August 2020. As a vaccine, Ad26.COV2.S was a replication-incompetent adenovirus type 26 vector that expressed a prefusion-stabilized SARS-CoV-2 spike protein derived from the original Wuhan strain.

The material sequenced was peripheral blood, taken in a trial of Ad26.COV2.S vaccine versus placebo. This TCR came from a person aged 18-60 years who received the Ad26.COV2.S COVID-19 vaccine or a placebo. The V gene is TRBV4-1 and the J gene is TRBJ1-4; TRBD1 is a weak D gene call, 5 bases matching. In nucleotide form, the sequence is TGCGCCAGCAGCCAAGTGATGGCCCCAGCTAGGGGTGAAAAACTGTTTTTT. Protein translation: CASSQVMAPARGEKLFF.